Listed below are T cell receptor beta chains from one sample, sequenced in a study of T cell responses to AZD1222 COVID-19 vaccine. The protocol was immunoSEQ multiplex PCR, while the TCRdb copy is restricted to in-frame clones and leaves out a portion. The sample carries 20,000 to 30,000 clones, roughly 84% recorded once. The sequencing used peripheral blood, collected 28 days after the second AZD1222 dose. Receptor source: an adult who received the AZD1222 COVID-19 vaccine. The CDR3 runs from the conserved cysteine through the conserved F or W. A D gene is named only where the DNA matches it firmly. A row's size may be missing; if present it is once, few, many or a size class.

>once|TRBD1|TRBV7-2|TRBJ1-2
CASSRTGGYGYTF
TGTGCCAGCAGCCGGACAGGGGGCTATGGCTACACCTTC
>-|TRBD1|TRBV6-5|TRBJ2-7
CASSYSGTGGAYEQYF
TGTGCCAGCAGTTACTCAGGGACAGGGGGTGCCTACGAGCAGTACTTC
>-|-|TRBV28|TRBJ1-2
CASRPGGYTF
TGTGCCAGCAGACCCGGAGGCTACACCTTC
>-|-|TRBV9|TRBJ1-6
CASSPGPGRNNSPLHF
TGTGCCAGCAGCCCAGGCCCGGGACGGAATAATTCACCCCTCCACTTT
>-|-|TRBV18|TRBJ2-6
CASSPASSGANVLTF
TGTGCCAGCTCACCGGCTAGCTCTGGGGCCAACGTCCTGACTTTC
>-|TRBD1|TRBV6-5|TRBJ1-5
CASSIGDRNQPQHF
TGTGCCAGCAGCATCGGGGACAGGAATCAGCCCCAGCATTTT
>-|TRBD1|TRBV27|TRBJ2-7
CASSLRRTGGPFYEQYF
TGTGCCAGCAGTTTACGTCGGACAGGGGGCCCCTTCTACGAGCAGTACTTC
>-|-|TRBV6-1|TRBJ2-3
CASSENPRAGTDTQYF
TGTGCCAGCAGTGAGAATCCGCGGGCGGGCACAGATACGCAGTATTTT
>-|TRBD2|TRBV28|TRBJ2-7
CASTLGGRGYEQYF
TGTGCCAGCACCCTAGGAGGGAGGGGCTACGAGCAGTACTTC
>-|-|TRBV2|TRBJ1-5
CASSAQTTDTQHF
TGTGCCAGCAGTGCGCAGACCACAGATACGCAGCATTTT
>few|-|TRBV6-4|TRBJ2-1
CASSDSIGGVNEQFF
TGTGCCAGCAGTGACTCGATCGGGGGCGTGAATGAGCAGTTCTTC
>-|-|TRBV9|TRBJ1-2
CASSVDSFTYGYTF
TGTGCCAGCAGCGTAGACAGCTTCACCTATGGCTACACCTTC
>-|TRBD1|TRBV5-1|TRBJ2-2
CASSAPDRGNTGELFF
TGCGCCAGCAGCGCGCCTGACAGGGGGAACACCGGGGAGCTGTTTTTT
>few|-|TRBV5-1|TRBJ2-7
CASSLAAGPEQYF
TGCGCCAGCAGCTTGGCTGCGGGACCCGAGCAGTACTTC
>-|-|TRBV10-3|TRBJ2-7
CAISGSNYEQYF
TGTGCCATCAGCGGGAGTAATTACGAGCAGTACTTC
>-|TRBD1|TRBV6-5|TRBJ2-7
CASSRTDRGYEQYF
TGTGCCAGCAGCCGAACGGACAGGGGCTACGAGCAGTACTTC
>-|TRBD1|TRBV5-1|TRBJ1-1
CASGPGTGGTEAFF
TGCGCCAGCGGCCCCGGGACAGGGGGCACTGAAGCTTTCTTT
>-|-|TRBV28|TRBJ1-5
CASSINSGDSQPQHF
TGTGCCAGCAGTATAAACTCAGGGGATAGTCAGCCCCAGCATTTT
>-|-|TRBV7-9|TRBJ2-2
CASNPGQGNTGELFF
TGTGCCAGCAACCCGGGCCAAGGGAACACCGGGGAGCTGTTTTTT
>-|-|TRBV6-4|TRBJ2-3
CASSDSRGPTDTQYF
TGTGCCAGCAGTGACTCCCGCGGGCCCACAGATACGCAGTATTTT
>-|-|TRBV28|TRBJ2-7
CASSSQNDEQYF
TGTGCCAGCAGTTCACAGAACGACGAGCAGTACTTC
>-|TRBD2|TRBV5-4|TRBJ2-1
CASRQREGWGGSYNEQFF
TGTGCCAGCCGCCAGCGGGAGGGTTGGGGGGGCTCCTACAATGAGCAGTTCTTC
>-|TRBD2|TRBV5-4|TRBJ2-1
CASSLRLAGANEQFF
TGTGCCAGCAGCCTCAGACTAGCGGGAGCGAATGAGCAGTTCTTC